This TCR beta chain is from a study of T cells in Graves' hyperthyroidism and ophthalmopathy. The CDR3 loop spans 16 amino acids. Germline CDR1 is MGHRA and CDR2 is YSYEKL. Trimming removed 3 bases from V and 0 bases from J, with 14 bases in between. This clonotype was seen a handful of times. Participants, patients aged 18 to 65, had newly diagnosed hyperthyroidism with a duration under 2 months. Those patients with uncontrolled infection, other autoimmune disease, pregnancy or lactation were excluded. Amplified TCR beta CDR3 regions derived from RNA transcripts. A first-round RT-PCR of the TCR CDR3 used the HTBI primer set. A single record per CDR3 protein comes from TCRdb applying MiXCR to the multiplex PCR reads. The sample holds about 380,000 distinct CDR3 sequences, 13% seen once.

This chain links TRBV4-1 with TRBJ1-1; D unclear. This TCR was recovered from a man between 25 and 39 years old with Graves' hyperthyroidism that later progressed to Graves' ophthalmopathy. Sequencing was performed on blood. For the CDR3, the DNA is TGCGCCAGCAGCCAGGAGCCCGCATCGATGAACACTGAAGCTTTCTTT. Its protein is CASSQEPASMNTEAFF.